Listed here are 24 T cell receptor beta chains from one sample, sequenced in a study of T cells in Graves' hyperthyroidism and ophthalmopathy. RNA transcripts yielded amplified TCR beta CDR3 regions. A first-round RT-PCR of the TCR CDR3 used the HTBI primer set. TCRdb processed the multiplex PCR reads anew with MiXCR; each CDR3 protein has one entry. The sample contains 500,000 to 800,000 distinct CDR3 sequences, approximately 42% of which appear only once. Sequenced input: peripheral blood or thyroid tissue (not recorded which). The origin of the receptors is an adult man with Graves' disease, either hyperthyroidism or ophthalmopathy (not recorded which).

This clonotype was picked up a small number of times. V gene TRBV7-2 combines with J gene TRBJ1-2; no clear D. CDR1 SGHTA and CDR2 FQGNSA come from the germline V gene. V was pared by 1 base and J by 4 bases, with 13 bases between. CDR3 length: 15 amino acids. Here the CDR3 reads CASSLDHAGRYGYTF. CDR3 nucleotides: TGTGCCAGCAGCTTAGATCACGCAGGACGCTATGGCTACACCTTC.

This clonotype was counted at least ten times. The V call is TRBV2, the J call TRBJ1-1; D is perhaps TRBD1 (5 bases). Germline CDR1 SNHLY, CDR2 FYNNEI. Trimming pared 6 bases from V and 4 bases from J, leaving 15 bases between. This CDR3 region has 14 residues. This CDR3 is CASSTRRGRTEAFF. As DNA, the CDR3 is TGTGCCAGCAGCACCCGGCGGGGACGCACTGAAGCTTTCTTT.

DNA of the CDR3: TGTGCCAGCAGCAGAGGGGCAGGCTTAGTAAATTCACCCCTCCACTTT. This codes for CASSRGAGLVNSPLHF. The V call is TRBV7-6, the J call TRBJ1-6, with a possible D match to TRBD1 (5 bases). Germline V gene lookup returns CDR1 SGHVS and CDR2 FNYEAQ. Trimming shortened V by 5 bases and J by 7 bases, and 18 bases separated the two germline ends. This CDR3 is built from 16 residues.

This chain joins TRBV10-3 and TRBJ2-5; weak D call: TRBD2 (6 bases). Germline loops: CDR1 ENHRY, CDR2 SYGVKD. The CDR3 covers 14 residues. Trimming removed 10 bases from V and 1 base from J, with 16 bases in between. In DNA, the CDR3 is TGTGCCAGCTCATCTCGGGGGACCCAAGAGACCCAGTACTTC. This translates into CASSSRGTQETQYF.

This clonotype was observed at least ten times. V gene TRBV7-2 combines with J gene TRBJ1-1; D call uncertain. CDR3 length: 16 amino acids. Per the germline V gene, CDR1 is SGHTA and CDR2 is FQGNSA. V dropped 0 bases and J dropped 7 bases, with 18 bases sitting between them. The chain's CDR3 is CASSLAGKGLGGEAFF. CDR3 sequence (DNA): TGTGCCAGCAGCTTAGCCGGGAAGGGTTTGGGCGGTGAAGCTTTCTTT.

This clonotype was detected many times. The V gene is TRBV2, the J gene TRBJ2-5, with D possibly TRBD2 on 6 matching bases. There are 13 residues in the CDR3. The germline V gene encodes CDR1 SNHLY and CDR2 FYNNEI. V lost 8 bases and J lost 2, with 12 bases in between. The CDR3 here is CASGKTRQETQYF. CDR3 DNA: TGTGCCAGCGGGAAGACTAGGCAAGAGACCCAGTACTTC.

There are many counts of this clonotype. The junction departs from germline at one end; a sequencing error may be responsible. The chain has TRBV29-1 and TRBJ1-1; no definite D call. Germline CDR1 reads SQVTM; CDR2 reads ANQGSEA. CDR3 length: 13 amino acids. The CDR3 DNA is TGCAGCGGGAAGTCGTCTGGGAACGCTGAAGCTTTCTTT. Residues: CSGKSSGNAEAFF.

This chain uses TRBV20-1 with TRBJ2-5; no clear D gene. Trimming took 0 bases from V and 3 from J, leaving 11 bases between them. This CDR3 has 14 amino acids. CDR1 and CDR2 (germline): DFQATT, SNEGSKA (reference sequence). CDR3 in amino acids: CSARDTAAKETQYF. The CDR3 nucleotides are TGCAGTGCTAGAGATACGGCAGCAAAAGAGACCCAGTACTTC.

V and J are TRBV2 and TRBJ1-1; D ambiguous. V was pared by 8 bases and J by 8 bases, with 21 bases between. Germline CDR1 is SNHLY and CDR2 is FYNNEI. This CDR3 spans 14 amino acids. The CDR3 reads CASLEARSRTEAFF. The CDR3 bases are TGTGCCAGCCTGGAAGCCAGATCCCGCACAGAAGCTTTCTTT.

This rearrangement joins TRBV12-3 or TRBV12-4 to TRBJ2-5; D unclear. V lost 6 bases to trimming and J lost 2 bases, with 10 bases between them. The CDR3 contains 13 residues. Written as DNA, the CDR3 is TGTGCCAGCAGGGCCTCCTATCAAGAGACCCAGTACTTC. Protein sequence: CASRASYQETQYF.

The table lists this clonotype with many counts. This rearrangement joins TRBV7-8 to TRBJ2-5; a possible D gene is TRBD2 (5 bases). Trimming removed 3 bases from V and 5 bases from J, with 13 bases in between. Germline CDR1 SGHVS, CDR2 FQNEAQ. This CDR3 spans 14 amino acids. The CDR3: CASSFDPTGETQYF. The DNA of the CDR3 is TGTGCCAGCAGCTTTGACCCAACGGGGGAGACCCAGTACTTC.

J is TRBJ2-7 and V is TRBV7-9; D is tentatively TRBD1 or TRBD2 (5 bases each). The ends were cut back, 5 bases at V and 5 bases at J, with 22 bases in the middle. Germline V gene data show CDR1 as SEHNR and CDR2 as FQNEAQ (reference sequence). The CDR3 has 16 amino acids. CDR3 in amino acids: CASSPKGPGGPHEQYF. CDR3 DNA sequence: TGTGCCAGCAGCCCCAAGGGACCTGGGGGACCCCACGAGCAGTACTTC. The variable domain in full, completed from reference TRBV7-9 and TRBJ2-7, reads DTGVSQNPRHKITKRGQNVTFRCDPISEHNRLYWYRQTLGQGPEFLTYFQNEAQLEKSRLLSDRFSAERPKGSFSTLEIQRTEQGDSAMYLCASSPKGPGGPHEQYFGPGTRLTVT.

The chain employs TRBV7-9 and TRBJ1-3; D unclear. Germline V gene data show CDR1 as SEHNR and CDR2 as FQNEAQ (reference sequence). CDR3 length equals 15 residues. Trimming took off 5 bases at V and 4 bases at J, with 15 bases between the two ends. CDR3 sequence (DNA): TGTGCCAGCAGCGGGAAGGGAGTTTACGGAAACACCATATATTTT. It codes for CASSGKGVYGNTIYF.

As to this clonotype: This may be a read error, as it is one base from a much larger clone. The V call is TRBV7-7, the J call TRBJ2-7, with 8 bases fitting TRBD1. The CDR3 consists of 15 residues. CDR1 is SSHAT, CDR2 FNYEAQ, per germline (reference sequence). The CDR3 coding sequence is TGTGCTAGCAGCCCGGGACAGGCCAGCTCCTACGGGCAGTACTTC. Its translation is CASSPGQASSYGQYF.

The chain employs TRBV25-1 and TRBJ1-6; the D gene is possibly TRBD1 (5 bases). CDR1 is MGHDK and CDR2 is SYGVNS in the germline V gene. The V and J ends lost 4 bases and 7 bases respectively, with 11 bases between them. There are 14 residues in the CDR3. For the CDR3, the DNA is TGTGCCAGCAGTGCTCCGGGGGGGAATTCACCCCTCCACTTT. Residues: CASSAPGGNSPLHF.

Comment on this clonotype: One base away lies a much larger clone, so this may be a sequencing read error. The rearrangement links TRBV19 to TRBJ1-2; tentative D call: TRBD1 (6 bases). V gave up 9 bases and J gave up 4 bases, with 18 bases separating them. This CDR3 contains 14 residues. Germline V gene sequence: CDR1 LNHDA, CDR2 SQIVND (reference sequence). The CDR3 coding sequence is TGTGCCAGCCACTGGACTGGGGGCGGCTATGGCTACACCTTC. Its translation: CASHWTGGGYGYTF.

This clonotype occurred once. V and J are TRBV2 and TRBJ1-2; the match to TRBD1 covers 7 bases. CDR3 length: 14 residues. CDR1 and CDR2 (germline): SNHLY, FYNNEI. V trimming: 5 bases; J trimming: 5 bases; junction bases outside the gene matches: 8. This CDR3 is CASSPGGAKYGYTF. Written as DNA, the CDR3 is TGTGCCAGCAGTCCAGGGGGAGCAAAGTATGGCTACACCTTC. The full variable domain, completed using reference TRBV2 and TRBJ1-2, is EPEVTQTPSHQVTQMGQEVILRCVPISNHLYFYWYRQILGQKVEFLVSFYNNEISEKSEIFDDQFSVERPDGSNFTLKIRSTKLEDSAMYFCASSPGGAKYGYTFGSGTRLTVV.

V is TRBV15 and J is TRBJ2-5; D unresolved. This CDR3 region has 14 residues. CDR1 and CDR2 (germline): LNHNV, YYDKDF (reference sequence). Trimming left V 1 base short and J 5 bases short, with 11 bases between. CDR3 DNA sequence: TGTGCCACCAGCAGAGTACACCGATGGGAGACCCAGTACTTC. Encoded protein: CATSRVHRWETQYF.

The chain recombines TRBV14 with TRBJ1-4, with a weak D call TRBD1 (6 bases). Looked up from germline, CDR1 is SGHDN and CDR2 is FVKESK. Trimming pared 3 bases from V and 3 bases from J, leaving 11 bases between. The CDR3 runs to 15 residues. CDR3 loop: CASSHTTGPNEKLFF. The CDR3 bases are TGTGCCAGCAGCCATACTACAGGGCCTAATGAAAAACTGTTTTTT.

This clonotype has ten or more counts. CDR3 loop: CATSRTDGNTEAFF. The CDR3, as DNA: TGTGCCACCAGCAGAACGGACGGGAACACTGAAGCTTTCTTT. The chain is built from TRBV15 and TRBJ1-1; D remains ambiguous. V was trimmed by 2 bases and J by 1 base, leaving 8 bases between them. Germline CDR1 reads LNHNV; CDR2 reads YYDKDF (reference sequence). The CDR3 length is 14 residues.

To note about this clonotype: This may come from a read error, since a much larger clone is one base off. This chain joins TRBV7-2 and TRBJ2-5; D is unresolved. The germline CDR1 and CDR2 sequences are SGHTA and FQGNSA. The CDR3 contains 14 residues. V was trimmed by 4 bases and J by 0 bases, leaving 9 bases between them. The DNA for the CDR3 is TGTGCCAGCAGCTCTGAACAGTACCAAGAGACCCAGTACTTC. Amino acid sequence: CASSSEQYQETQYF.

CDR3 in amino acids: CSVEVGTSGYNEQFF. In DNA, the CDR3 is TGCAGCGTTGAAGTAGGAACTAGTGGCTACAATGAGCAGTTCTTC. The chain joins TRBV29-1 to TRBJ2-1; possible D gene TRBD2, 5 bases. The V end was cut by 1 base, the J end by 3 bases, with 13 bases between. The germline gives CDR1 SQVTM, CDR2 ANQGSEA. The CDR3 runs to 15 residues.

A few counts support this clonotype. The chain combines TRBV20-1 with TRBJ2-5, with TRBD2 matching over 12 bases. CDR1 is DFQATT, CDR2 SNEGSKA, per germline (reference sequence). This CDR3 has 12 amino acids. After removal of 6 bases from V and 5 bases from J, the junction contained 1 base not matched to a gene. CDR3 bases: TGCAGTGCCCTAGCGGGGGGGGAGACCCAGTACTTC. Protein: CSALAGGETQYF.

The CDR3 region has the DNA TGTGCCAGCAGCCGCCAAGCTTTGACTAGCGGGAGTACCGACGAGCAGTACTTC. This gives the protein CASSRQALTSGSTDEQYF. This chain joins TRBV7-2 and TRBJ2-7; 12 bases agree with TRBD2. CDR3 length equals 18 residues. The V gene end was trimmed by 5 bases and the J gene end by 5 bases; junction bases not matched to a gene: 16. CDR1 SGHTA and CDR2 FQGNSA come from the germline V gene. Using reference TRBV7-2 and TRBJ2-7 for the parts outside the CDR3, the full variable domain is GAGVSQSPSNKVTEKGKDVELRCDPISGHTALYWYRQSLGQGLEFLIYFQGNSAPDKSGLPSDRFSAERTGGSVSTLTIQRTQQEDSAVYLCASSRQALTSGSTDEQYFGPGTRLTVT.